This TCR beta chain was found in a study of Graves' ophthalmopathy and Graves' hyperthyroidism (dated by TCRdb to 2016 to 2018). Concerning the study at large: Peripheral blood was collected at initial diagnosis, before any treatment. To tell Graves' ophthalmopathy apart from Graves' hyperthyroidism, and to predict which patients would progress to ophthalmopathy, the study relied on TCR beta repertoire signatures. In total, 135 blood samples were TCR-sequenced: approximately 42 ophthalmopathy, 75 hyperthyroidism and some 17 hyperthyroidism-to-ophthalmopathy patients. To explore V-J signatures that separate ophthalmopathy from hyperthyroidism, a discovery set of approximately 100 patients was enrolled, consisting of 43 with ophthalmopathy and 55 to 65 with stable hyperthyroidism. An independent validation cohort was composed of some 19 hyperthyroidism patients and around 16 patients who later progressed from hyperthyroidism to ophthalmopathy. In 6 or 7 hyperthyroidism patients, T-cell repertoires of thyroid tissue and blood were compared. Following sample collection, hyperthyroidism patients were given methimazole at a starting dose of 30 mg daily, and ophthalmopathy patients were given high-dose intravenous methylprednisolone. For training and testing, the 100 or so patients in the discovery cohort were randomly divided in a 7:3 ratio.

Patients with ophthalmopathy had moderately to severely active disease, with a Clinical Activity Score of 3 or more, a NOSPECS grade of 4 or more, and a disease duration of less than 3 months. Patients with other autoimmune diseases, uncontrolled infections, pregnancy or lactation were excluded from the study. Diagnosis relied on clinical symptoms, serum thyroxine, TRAb, thyroid ultrasound and orbital computed tomography. Using Ficoll-Paque density gradient centrifugation, PBMCs were isolated from over 8.5 ml of fresh peripheral blood. Total RNA was extracted using Trizol reagent, and RNA quality was checked on an Agilent 2100 Bioanalyzer. Of note for this clonotype: No cognate antigen has been identified for it. No much larger clone is present one base from it, and per-base qualities are unavailable.

The CDR3 covers 16 residues, taking in both the cysteine and the phenylalanine. CDR3 DNA only is kept here, 48 bases in frame from base 1. The germline ends are 18 bases apart after V is trimmed by 3 bases and J by 3 bases. For repertoire sequencing, TCR beta CDR3 regions were amplified from RNA transcripts. HTBI primers and the Qiagen OneStep RT-PCR kit were used in a first-round RT-PCR, which was followed by a second-round multiplex PCR, size selection and purification. Libraries were sequenced on an Illumina HiSeq2000 using paired-end 100 bp reads. As for how the authors treated the data: SOAPnuke was used to process the reads, removing any read that contained adapters or uncalled bases, had a mean Phred below 15, or lacked an exact match to the constant primer or identifier. COPE v1.2.5 was used to merge the high-quality paired reads. Unique nucleotide sequences were defined as clonotypes and aligned to IMGT TRB V, D and J references using MiTCR v1.1. Analysis was restricted to V-J combinations with a frequency above 0.0001, which covered approximately 99% of repertoires. For each V-J combination, a TCR clonal expansion and chaos score was defined as the ratio of F50 clonal expansion to chaos observed in the TCRdist matrix. Features were reduced by Welch's t-statistics and random forest to around 13 V-J combinations, which fed a naive Bayes classifier. The Morisita-Horn index was used to measure how similar the thyroid and blood repertoires were. Starting from the raw public reads, TCRdb applied fastp trimming at Q25, assembled clones with MiXCR and retained in-frame beta chains. Identical CDR3 protein sequences are pooled into one entry, listed with their most common genes and DNA. For this entry, the V and J calls and clone size follow TCRdb and not the study's own pipeline. The sample table holds about 400,000 distinct CDR3 sequences, of which approximately 20% were seen once. Around 1.6% of the sample goes to the ten largest clones.

What the research found in general, with its limitations: Sample size was not statistically predetermined, and group allocation was not concealed from the investigators. In validation, the model predicted ophthalmopathy progression with about 71% sensitivity and roughly 72% specificity; around twelve predicted patients were CT-confirmed with GO in a median of 6.5 months. Among expanded thyroid clonotypes with frequency above 0.001, most also showed up in blood, which suggests that blood repertoires may reflect the thyroid immune response. The 13-signature model separated ophthalmopathy from stable hyperthyroidism with roughly 89% sensitivity and 81.08% specificity in cross-validation, and 80%/75% in the test set.

The TCR was taken from a woman aged 18-35 years with Graves' ophthalmopathy. Donor details come from another sample of the same person, matched by shared clones. The rearranged chain carries TRBV12-3 or TRBV12-4 and TRBJ2-7; there is no confident call for the D gene. The source material was peripheral blood. The DNA sequence is as follows: TGTGCCAGCAGTTTTAAAGGGTCCCCCGAAAACTACGAGCAGTACTTC. This sequence encodes CASSFKGSPENYEQYF.